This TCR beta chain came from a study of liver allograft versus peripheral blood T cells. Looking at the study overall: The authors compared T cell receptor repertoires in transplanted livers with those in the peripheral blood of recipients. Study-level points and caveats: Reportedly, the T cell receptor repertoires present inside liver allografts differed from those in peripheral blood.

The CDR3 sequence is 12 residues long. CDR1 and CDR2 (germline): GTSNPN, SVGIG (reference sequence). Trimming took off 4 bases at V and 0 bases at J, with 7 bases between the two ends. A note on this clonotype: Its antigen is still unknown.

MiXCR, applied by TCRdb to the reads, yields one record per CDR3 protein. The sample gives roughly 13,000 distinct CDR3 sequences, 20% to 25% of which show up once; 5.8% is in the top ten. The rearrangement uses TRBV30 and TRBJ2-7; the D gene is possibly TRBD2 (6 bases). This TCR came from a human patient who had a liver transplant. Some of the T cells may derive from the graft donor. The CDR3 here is CAWTGGSYEQYF. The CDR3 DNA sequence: TGTGCCTGGACCGGGGGCTCCTACGAGCAGTACTTC.